This passage covers 2 T cell receptor beta chains from one sample sequenced in a study of CD8 T cells in ankylosing spondylitis. TCRdb reprocessed the 5' RACE reads with MiXCR, giving one entry per CDR3 protein. The repertoire holds under 250,000 distinct CDR3 sequences, with roughly 10% as singletons. Source material: blood, either unsorted or a sorted T cell fraction (not recorded which). Receptor source: a male donor with ankylosing spondylitis or in good health (not recorded which).

This clonotype was observed a handful of times. V gene TRBV4-2 combines with J gene TRBJ2-2; a possible D gene is TRBD1 (6 bases). Germline V gene data show CDR1 as LGHNA and CDR2 as YNFKEQ. The CDR3 covers 17 residues. Trimming cost V 4 bases and J 4 bases, with 19 bases left between them. The DNA of the CDR3 is TGTGCCAGCAGCCCCCAGACAGGCATATTGCCCACCGGGGAGCTGTTTTTT. Its translation: CASSPQTGILPTGELFF.

The chain has TRBV5-1 and TRBJ2-7; no firm D call. Germline V gives CDR1 SGHRS, CDR2 YFSETQ. The CDR3 is made up of 15 amino acids. V lost 1 base to trimming and J lost 2 bases, with 13 bases between them. The CDR3 spells CASSLTGWGPYEQYF. CDR3 DNA: TGCGCCAGCAGCTTGACGGGTTGGGGTCCCTACGAGCAGTACTTC.